This T cell receptor (beta chain) was captured in a study of blood T cell repertoires in COVID-19. Study-wide context: The United States, Italy and Spain supplied acute and convalescent COVID-19 samples. In each case, the material was cDNA or gDNA derived from T cells, B-cell-depleted T cells, or PBMCs.

In the original processing: Amplified reference gene primers provided the basis for estimating nucleated cell counts. Generated by immunoSEQ multiplex PCR, the TCRdb table keeps only in-frame clones and is missing some. V and J calls and clone size are those listed in that table; D and trimming were worked out from the DNA. The sample consists of fewer than 90,000 clones, around 96% of them appearing once. The CDR3 length is 16 residues. Trimming stripped 0 bases from V and 7 bases from J, with 18 bases between. The germline V gene has CDR1 PRHDT and CDR2 FYEKMQ (reference sequence). The chain is built from TRBV13 and TRBJ1-2; D call uncertain. The sample consisted of peripheral blood. The sequence came from a human donor with active COVID-19. The donor label of this sample is uncertain. The DNA for the CDR3 is TGTGCCAGCAGCTTAGGCGCCCCGAGGAGCACGGGTGGCTACACCTTC. Encoded protein: CASSLGAPRSTGGYTF.